The 23 T cell receptor beta chains below come from one sample, sequenced in a study of T cell changes during pregnancy in multiple sclerosis. Repertoires were generated with immunoSEQ multiplex PCR, while TCRdb's copy carries only in-frame clones and drops some. Seen here are under 95,000 clones, just over 90% observed once, and the top ten hold about 0.45%. The source material was CD4+ T cells from peripheral blood mononuclear cells, sampled before pregnancy. Receptor source: a female donor with multiple sclerosis, enrolled in a pregnancy study.

The V gene is TRBV27, the J gene TRBJ1-6, with 9 bases matching TRBD1. There are 21 residues in the CDR3. Germline V gene sequence: CDR1 MNHEY, CDR2 SMNVEV (reference sequence). Trimming at V came to 2 bases and at J to 1 base, leaving 15 bases not matched to a gene. DNA for the CDR3: TGTGCCAGCAGTTTACGATTGCCGGGACAGGGATCGGGATCCTATAATTCACCCCTCCACTTT. This encodes CASSLRLPGQGSGSYNSPLHF.

The rearrangement links TRBV4-3 to TRBJ1-3, with D maybe TRBD1 (5 bases). This CDR3 contains 14 residues. Trimming pared 5 bases from V and 1 base from J, leaving 9 bases between. Germline V gene lookup returns CDR1 LGHNA and CDR2 YSLEER. The CDR3 here is CASSYDRSGNTIYF. In nucleotides, the CDR3 is TGCGCCAGCAGCTATGACAGATCTGGAAACACCATATATTTT.

This clone was counted a single time. The V call is TRBV7-9, the J call TRBJ1-5; D not certain. The ends were cut back, 5 bases at V and 1 base at J, with 9 bases in the middle. CDR1 is SEHNR, CDR2 FQNEAQ, per germline (reference sequence). This CDR3 region has 14 residues. The CDR3 region is CASSPTGSNQPQHF. The CDR3 coding sequence is TGTGCCAGCAGCCCCACCGGGAGCAATCAGCCCCAGCATTTT. Using reference TRBV7-9 and TRBJ1-5 for the parts outside the CDR3, the full variable domain is DTGVSQNPRHKITKRGQNVTFRCDPISEHNRLYWYRQTLGQGPEFLTYFQNEAQLEKSRLLSDRFSAERPKGSFSTLEIQRTEQGDSAMYLCASSPTGSNQPQHFGDGTRLSIL.

This chain connects TRBV5-1 to TRBJ2-7; D perhaps matches TRBD1 (5 bases). Looked up from germline, CDR1 is SGHRS and CDR2 is YFSETQ. V shed 4 bases and J shed 4 bases, with 15 bases lying between them. The CDR3 contains 14 residues. The CDR3 protein is CASSRDSSVYEQYF. For the CDR3, the DNA is TGCGCCAGCAGCCGCGACAGTTCGGTTTACGAGCAGTACTTC.

The V call is TRBV2, the J call TRBJ1-2, with a possible D match to TRBD1 (6 bases). CDR3 length equals 14 residues. Trimming pared 6 bases from V and 4 bases from J, leaving 15 bases between. In germline, CDR1 is SNHLY, CDR2 FYNNEI. The CDR3: CASSQQRTVYGYTF. The CDR3, as DNA: TGTGCCAGCAGCCAACAAAGGACAGTCTATGGCTACACCTTC.

The chain is built from TRBV9 and TRBJ2-2; 7 bases are a match to TRBD1. Per germline, CDR1 SGDLS and CDR2 YYNGEE. The CDR3 runs 18 residues. The J segment lost 0 bases and the V segment lost 2 bases, leaving 10 bases of the junction unmatched. CDR3 sequence reads: CASSVKATGWSNTGELFF. CDR3 DNA sequence: TGTGCCAGCAGCGTTAAAGCGACAGGGTGGTCGAACACCGGGGAGCTGTTTTTT.

The CDR3 bases are TGTGCCAGCAGCTTACAGGGCCCGAACACTGAAGCTTTCTTT. This codes for CASSLQGPNTEAFF. J is TRBJ1-1 and V is TRBV5-4, with a tentative D call TRBD1 (6 bases). V lost 2 bases to trimming and J lost 1 base, with 9 bases between them. CDR1 is SGHNT, CDR2 YYREEE, per germline (reference sequence). The CDR3 is 14 residues long.

The chain links TRBV5-1 to TRBJ1-1; D gene unclear. The CDR3 sequence is 14 residues long. Germline V CDR1 and CDR2: SGHRS, YFSETQ. The ends were cut back, 1 base at V and 5 bases at J, with 12 bases in the middle. In nucleotides, the CDR3 is TGCGCCAGCAGCTTGAACGGGGATGGGACTGAAGCTTTCTTT. It specifies CASSLNGDGTEAFF.

The chain combines TRBV7-2 with TRBJ1-1; a weak D match, TRBD1 (6 bases). The CDR3 spans 15 residues. Per the germline V gene, CDR1 is SGHTA and CDR2 is FQGNSA. Trimming pared 2 bases from V and 6 bases from J, leaving 16 bases between. This chain's CDR3 is CASSLSGTQSSEAFF. In DNA form, the CDR3 reads TGTGCCAGCAGCTTAAGTGGGACACAGAGTTCTGAAGCTTTCTTT.

V usage is TRBV2 and J usage is TRBJ2-3, with 10 positions matching TRBD2. Germline-derived CDR1 and CDR2 are SNHLY and FYNNEI. The trim removed 2 bases at V and 5 bases at J, leaving 7 bases unmatched. The length of the CDR3 is 16 residues. The CDR3 coding sequence is TGTGCCAGCAGTGAAAGAGCGGGAGGGGCGAAAGATACGCAGTATTTT. Translation: CASSERAGGAKDTQYF.

The chain combines TRBV27 with TRBJ2-2; TRBD1 matches at 7 bases. V lost 6 bases, J lost 6 bases, and 4 bases stayed unmatched. In germline, CDR1 is MNHEY, CDR2 SMNVEV (reference sequence). The CDR3 length is 13 residues. The CDR3 protein is CASRVTGAGELFF. The CDR3 bases are TGTGCCAGCAGGGTCACAGGGGCCGGGGAGCTGTTTTTT.

The V gene is TRBV29-1, the J gene TRBJ1-2; D is possibly TRBD1 (6 bases). Germline V gene lookup returns CDR1 SQVTM and CDR2 ANQGSEA. This CDR3 comprises 13 residues. Deletions cut 7 bases from V and 8 bases from J, with 20 bases between. CDR3 sequence: CSATTNRVHGYTF. CDR3 nucleotides: TGCAGCGCCACCACTAACAGGGTGCACGGCTACACCTTC.

This chain joins TRBV9 and TRBJ2-7; D might be TRBD2 (6 bases). With 1 base removed from V and 5 bases from J, the gap between germline ends came to 16 bases. The germline V gene encodes CDR1 SGDLS and CDR2 YYNGEE. The CDR3 totals 15 residues. CDR3 nucleotide sequence: TGTGCCAGCAGCGTAATAGGAGGGATAGGGGACGAGCAGTACTTC. Residues: CASSVIGGIGDEQYF.

This clone was detected once. The chain joins TRBV19 to TRBJ1-1, with D possibly matching TRBD1 (5 bases). The CDR3 runs 15 residues. The germline V gene encodes CDR1 LNHDA and CDR2 SQIVND (reference sequence). The ends were cut back, 6 bases at V and 1 base at J, with 15 bases in the middle. CDR3 sequence: CASSLPAGGNTEAFF. DNA for the CDR3: TGTGCCAGTAGCCTCCCCGCGGGGGGGAACACTGAAGCTTTCTTT.

The J gene is TRBJ2-4, the V gene TRBV28, with D perhaps TRBD1 (5 bases). Trimming removed 2 bases at V and 0 bases at J, with 8 bases between. Germline assignment: CDR1 MDHEN and CDR2 SYDVKM. The CDR3 is 15 amino acids. The CDR3 bases are TGTGCCAGCAGTTTAGGGGCACTAGCCAAAAACATTCAGTACTTC. Translating it yields CASSLGALAKNIQYF.

J is TRBJ1-2 and V is TRBV20-1; D is uncertain. Germline loops: CDR1 DFQATT, CDR2 SNEGSKA (reference sequence). The germline V and J ends were trimmed by 5 bases and 6 bases, with 7 bases remaining between them. The CDR3 totals 10 residues. CDR3: CSAYNNGYTF. The DNA of the CDR3 is TGCAGTGCTTATAATAATGGCTACACCTTC.

The V and J genes are TRBV5-1 and TRBJ2-1, with 13 bases aligning to TRBD2. CDR1 is SGHRS, CDR2 YFSETQ, per germline. This CDR3 is built from 19 residues. V lost 0 bases, J lost 3 bases, and 9 bases stayed unmatched. CDR3 sequence reads: CASSLAGVTSGRDYNEQFF. The CDR3 nucleotides read TGCGCCAGCAGCTTGGCCGGTGTAACTAGCGGGAGGGACTACAATGAGCAGTTCTTC.

The rearrangement joins TRBV11-1 to TRBJ2-7; the match to TRBD1 covers 7 bases. CDR1 SGHAT and CDR2 FQDESV come from the germline V gene (reference sequence). The trim removed 4 bases at V and 3 bases at J, leaving 6 bases unmatched. The CDR3 has 14 residues. As DNA, the CDR3 is TGTGCCAGCAGCTCTCAGACAGGGATCTACGAGCAGTACTTC. Translation: CASSSQTGIYEQYF.

V gene TRBV29-1 combines with J gene TRBJ1-2, with D perhaps matching TRBD1 (5 bases). Trimming cost V 0 bases and J 4 bases, with 9 bases left between them. This CDR3 comprises 13 residues. Germline V CDR1 and CDR2: SQVTM, ANQGSEA. The CDR3 coding sequence is TGCAGCGTTGAAGAACCACAGGTCTATGGCTACACCTTC. It translates to CSVEEPQVYGYTF.

The V and J genes are TRBV19 and TRBJ2-1; 8 nucleotides agree with TRBD1. The CDR3 extends over 15 amino acids. Germline-derived CDR1 and CDR2 are LNHDA and SQIVND (reference sequence). Trimming removed 5 bases from V and 4 bases from J; junction bases left unmatched: 7. CDR3 in DNA: TGTGCCAGTAGTCTGGACAGGGACGGGTACAATGAGCAGTTCTTC. Amino acid sequence: CASSLDRDGYNEQFF.

The chain carries TRBV18 and TRBJ2-4, with D possibly matching TRBD1 (6 bases). Trimming left V 3 bases short and J 8 bases short, with 14 bases between. There are 14 residues in the CDR3. Germline loops: CDR1 KGHSH, CDR2 LQKENI. CDR3 nucleotides: TGTGCCAGCTCACCCAAACAGGGTTCGGACATTCAGTACTTC. It is translated as CASSPKQGSDIQYF. Drawing the rest from reference TRBV18 and TRBJ2-4, the complete variable domain is NAGVMQNPRHLVRRRGQEARLRCSPMKGHSHVYWYRQLPEEGLKFMVYLQKENIIDESGMPKERFSAEFPKEGPSILRIQQVVRGDSAAYFCASSPKQGSDIQYFGAGTRLSVL.

The chain links TRBV6-1 to TRBJ2-1, with a tentative D call TRBD2 (5 bases). V lost 6 bases, J lost 4 bases, and 10 bases lay in between. The CDR3 contains 13 residues. CDR1 is MNHNS, CDR2 SASEGT, per germline. The CDR3 DNA sequence: TGTGCCAGCAGCGACGGGGTATACAATGAGCAGTTCTTC. Amino acids: CASSDGVYNEQFF.

The gene calls are TRBV7-6 and TRBJ1-6, with TRBD1 matching 8 bases. This CDR3 region has 15 residues. CDR1 is SGHVS and CDR2 is FNYEAQ in the germline V gene. Losses at the gene ends were 5 bases for V and 7 bases for J; bases not matched to a gene: 7. CDR3 coding DNA: TGTGCCAGCAGCATAAGACAGGGGTGGAATTCACCCCTCCACTTT. Its translation: CASSIRQGWNSPLHF.